The 23 T cell receptor beta chains below were found in one sample sequenced in a study of T-cell reconstitution after alpha-beta-depleted transplantation in children. The TCRbeta library incorporated unique molecular identifiers. TCRdb analysed the PCR reads with MiXCR anew, one entry per CDR3 protein. Here the sample spans 250,000 to 400,000 distinct CDR3 sequences, approximately 20% being singletons. The sequencing used PBMCs, mostly from graft donor cells, collected 180 days after TCRalphabeta/CD19-depleted stem cell transplant. These receptors came from a male patient between 10 and 17 years old who had a stem cell transplant for acute lymphoblastic leukemia, so the T cells may come from the graft donor.

Only a few counts were recorded for this clonotype. The chain has TRBV4-1 and TRBJ1-5; D unclear. The CDR3 totals 15 residues. V lost 5 bases, J lost 0 bases, and 11 bases lay in between. Germline V gene sequence: CDR1 MGHRA, CDR2 YSYEKL. The CDR3 nucleotides read TGCGCCAGCAGCGCCCCGGACCTTAGCAATCAGCCCCAGCATTTT. Translated, it gives CASSAPDLSNQPQHF.

The V call is TRBV4-1, the J call TRBJ1-4, with TRBD1 as a possible D gene (6 bases). Trimming pared 0 bases from V and 8 bases from J, leaving 16 bases between. In germline, CDR1 is MGHRA, CDR2 YSYEKL. The CDR3 has 16 amino acids. The CDR3: CASSQDGGLRPEKLFF. The DNA for the CDR3 is TGCGCCAGCAGCCAAGACGGGGGCCTTAGACCCGAAAAACTGTTTTTT.

The J gene is TRBJ2-2, the V gene TRBV24-1; TRBD2 matches 12 bases. The germline V gene has CDR1 KGHDR and CDR2 SFDVKD. This CDR3 spans 17 amino acids. The V and J ends lost 4 bases and 8 bases, in that order; junction bases with no gene match: 10. CDR3: CATSDLRLAGVKGELFF. CDR3 nucleotide sequence: TGTGCCACCAGTGACCTAAGACTAGCGGGAGTGAAGGGGGAGCTGTTTTTT.

J is TRBJ2-3 and V is TRBV12-3 or TRBV12-4; TRBD1 aligns across 11 bases. The junction had 13 bases not matched to a gene; V was cut back by 6 bases and J by 8 bases. The CDR3 length is 16 residues. This chain's CDR3 is CASSPSGTGGVGTQYF. The CDR3 nucleotides are TGTGCCAGCAGCCCCTCCGGGACAGGGGGTGTAGGTACGCAGTATTTT.

The chain uses TRBV5-1 and TRBJ2-3, with D possibly being TRBD1 (5 bases). This CDR3 region has 16 residues. V was shortened by 0 bases and J by 1 base, with 12 bases between the two germline ends. CDR1 is SGHRS, CDR2 YFSETQ, per germline. Written as DNA, the CDR3 is TGCGCCAGCAGCTTGGTGACAGCCATGGGCACAGATACGCAGTATTTT. It is translated as CASSLVTAMGTDTQYF.

The gene calls are TRBV5-1 and TRBJ1-6, with no clear D. Deletions cut 0 bases from V and 8 bases from J, with 9 bases between. From germline, CDR1 is SGHRS and CDR2 YFSETQ. The CDR3 runs to 14 residues. The CDR3 here is CASSLAGVYSPLHF. The CDR3 coding sequence is TGCGCCAGCAGCTTGGCCGGGGTTTATTCACCCCTCCACTTT.

This clonotype has more than one count but fewer than ten. The chain carries TRBV28 and TRBJ2-1, with 10 bases lining up with TRBD2. Per germline, CDR1 MDHEN and CDR2 SYDVKM. Trimming removed 1 base from V and 4 bases from J; junction bases left unmatched: 4. This CDR3 spans 16 amino acids. The CDR3 sequence: CASSLSVAGGYNEQFF. As DNA, the CDR3 is TGTGCCAGCAGTTTATCGGTAGCGGGAGGATACAATGAGCAGTTCTTC.

The V call is TRBV6-5, the J call TRBJ1-2; 7 bases are shared with TRBD1. V shed 2 bases, J shed 4 bases, and the junction held 4 bases outside the gene matches. Germline lookup yields CDR1 MNHEY and CDR2 SVGAGI. CDR3 size: 14 residues. In DNA form, the CDR3 reads TGTGCCAGCAGTTACGACAGGGTTAGCTATGGCTACACCTTC. Protein: CASSYDRVSYGYTF.

The sample holds many counts of this clonotype. The rearrangement joins TRBV4-1 to TRBJ2-1; TRBD1 agrees at 7 bases. This CDR3 spans 17 amino acids. Per the germline V gene, CDR1 is MGHRA and CDR2 is YSYEKL. The V gene end was trimmed by 1 base and the J gene end by 3 bases; junction bases not matched to a gene: 9. This CDR3 is CASSQVGGQVLYNEQFF. DNA of the CDR3: TGCGCCAGCAGCCAAGTAGGAGGACAGGTACTCTACAATGAGCAGTTCTTC.

The chain recombines TRBV9 with TRBJ1-3; no clear D. This CDR3 comprises 16 residues. Trimming stripped 3 bases from V and 2 bases from J, with 15 bases between. Germline assignment: CDR1 SGDLS and CDR2 YYNGEE. DNA for the CDR3: TGTGCCAGCAGCGGCGGTAAAAGGGTAACTGGAAACACCATATATTTT. Its translation is CASSGGKRVTGNTIYF.

J is TRBJ1-3 and V is TRBV7-8; D call uncertain. Germline assignment: CDR1 SGHVS and CDR2 FQNEAQ. This CDR3 comprises 12 residues. With 4 bases removed from V and 0 bases from J, the gap between germline ends came to 1 base. The CDR3 protein is CASSYSGNTIYF. The CDR3 coding sequence is TGTGCCAGCAGCTACTCTGGAAACACCATATATTTT.

The J gene is TRBJ2-7, the V gene TRBV20-1, with D unresolved. Germline V gene lookup returns CDR1 DFQATT and CDR2 SNEGSKA (reference sequence). This CDR3 contains 12 residues. V was shortened by 4 bases and J by 3 bases, with 10 bases between the two germline ends. DNA of the CDR3: TGCAGTGCTAACGACCACCACTACGAGCAGTACTTC. This sequence encodes CSANDHHYEQYF.

The rearrangement links TRBV28 to TRBJ2-2; D is ambiguous. Germline-derived CDR1 and CDR2 are MDHEN and SYDVKM. The CDR3 covers 13 residues. V lost 3 bases and J lost 7, with 9 bases in between. The CDR3 is CASSFLGIGELFF. CDR3 bases: TGTGCCAGCAGTTTTCTTGGAATCGGGGAGCTGTTTTTT. The full variable domain, completed using reference TRBV28 and TRBJ2-2, is DVKVTQSSRYLVKRTGEKVFLECVQDMDHENMFWYRQDPGLGLRLIYFSYDVKMKEKGDIPEGYSVSREKKERFSLILESASTNQTSMYLCASSFLGIGELFFGEGSRLTVL.

CDR3 residues: CASSGAGGGQPQHF. DNA for the CDR3: TGTGCCAGCAGCGGGGCAGGGGGAGGTCAGCCCCAGCATTTT. V usage is TRBV2 and J usage is TRBJ1-5; 7 nucleotides match TRBD1. The J segment lost 6 bases and the V segment lost 6 bases, leaving 8 bases of the junction unmatched. The CDR3 has 14 amino acids. CDR1 and CDR2 from the germline V gene are SNHLY and FYNNEI.

This clonotype came up a few times. The chain employs TRBV20-1 and TRBJ1-5; the D is unclear. Germline V gene lookup returns CDR1 DFQATT and CDR2 SNEGSKA (reference sequence). This CDR3 region has 12 residues. V lost 0 bases, J lost 6 bases, and 6 bases lay in between. CDR3: CSARDGFQPQHF. The CDR3 DNA reads TGCAGTGCTAGAGACGGGTTTCAGCCCCAGCATTTT.

The genes are TRBV11-2 and TRBJ2-3, with D maybe TRBD2 (5 bases). The CDR3 runs 16 residues. Trimming took 1 base from V and 1 from J, leaving 12 bases between them. Germline-derived CDR1 and CDR2 are SGHAT and FQNNGV. The CDR3 is CASSLGRTGRTDTQYF. CDR3 DNA: TGTGCCAGCAGCTTAGGGAGGACCGGTCGCACAGATACGCAGTATTTT.

This sequence joins TRBV29-1 and TRBJ2-3; TRBD1 might be the D (6 bases). Trimming shortened V by 4 bases and J by 4 bases, and 21 bases separated the two germline ends. The CDR3 covers 16 residues. Looked up from germline, CDR1 is SQVTM and CDR2 is ANQGSEA. The DNA for the CDR3 is TGCAGCGTTGGGGCCCCGTCAGGGGAGTGGGCAGATACGCAGTATTTT. It is translated as CSVGAPSGEWADTQYF.

V usage is TRBV10-3 and J usage is TRBJ2-1, with a possible D match to TRBD2 (5 bases). CDR3 size: 14 residues. Germline V lookup: CDR1 ENHRY, CDR2 SYGVKD. The ends were cut back, 0 bases at V and 8 bases at J, with 11 bases in the middle. DNA of the CDR3: TGTGCCATCAGTGAGTCGACTAATCCGGATGAGCAGTTCTTC. Amino acid sequence: CAISESTNPDEQFF.

This clonotype has more than one count but fewer than ten. The V call is TRBV6-5, the J call TRBJ2-5; D gene ambiguous. In germline, CDR1 is MNHEY, CDR2 SVGAGI. Trimming left V 6 bases short and J 0 bases short, with 5 bases between. CDR3 length equals 12 residues. CDR3 in amino acids: CASSRYQETQYF. In DNA form, the CDR3 reads TGTGCCAGCAGCCGGTACCAAGAGACCCAGTACTTC.

The CDR3 protein is CASSSIPLQGAWETQYF. The CDR3, as DNA: TGTGCCAGCAGTTCCATTCCGTTACAGGGGGCATGGGAGACCCAGTACTTC. The genes are TRBV28 and TRBJ2-5; 9 nucleotides align to TRBD1. The V gene end was trimmed by 4 bases and the J gene end by 5 bases; junction bases not matched to a gene: 14. Germline values: CDR1 MDHEN, CDR2 SYDVKM. The CDR3 sequence is 17 residues long.

V gene TRBV12-3 or TRBV12-4 combines with J gene TRBJ2-7; D ambiguous. Trimming stripped 7 bases from V and 2 bases from J, with 12 bases between. The CDR3 is made up of 13 amino acids. DNA of the CDR3: TGTGCCAGCACAGCTTCCCGGGCCTACGAGCAGTACTTC. Its protein is CASTASRAYEQYF.

This clonotype was detected a few times. The rearrangement links TRBV3-1 to TRBJ2-7, with 12 bases fitting TRBD2. CDR3 length: 15 residues. The germline V gene has CDR1 LGHDT and CDR2 YNNKEL (reference sequence). V dropped 4 bases and J dropped 5; count of bases not matched to a gene: 6. The DNA for the CDR3 is TGTGCCAGCAGCCGCAGACTAGCGGGAGAACACGAGCAGTACTTC. Encoded protein: CASSRRLAGEHEQYF.

This clonotype occurred many times. The CDR3 coding sequence is TGCGCCAGCAGCTTGAGTTATTCCTACGAGCAGTACTTC. It is translated as CASSLSYSYEQYF. The chain combines TRBV5-1 with TRBJ2-7; D remains unclear. This CDR3 region has 13 residues. V was pared by 1 base and J by 1 base, with 6 bases between. CDR1 and CDR2 (germline): SGHRS, YFSETQ.